This T cell receptor beta chain was documented in a study of blood T cell repertoires in COVID-19. Looking at the study overall: T cells, B-cell-depleted T cells, or PBMCs supplied cDNA or gDNA.

Authors' processing steps: Estimates of nucleated cell counts were drawn from the amplification of reference gene primers. Data came from immunoSEQ multiplex PCR; TCRdb stores just in-frame clones and leaves some out. The V and J calls and clone size are taken from that table; D and trimming were inferred from the DNA. The data contain 95,000 to 110,000 clones, about 90% of them singletons. This clone has just a few counts. From germline, CDR1 is SGHNT and CDR2 YYREEE (reference sequence). The CDR3 consists of 13 residues. V was pared by 4 bases and J by 13 bases, with 12 bases of the junction left unmatched.

Sequences were obtained from peripheral blood. The rearrangement uses TRBV5-4 and TRBJ2-7; 9 bases align to TRBD1. The receptor was derived from a human donor in a cohort sampled during active COVID-19. CDR3 bases: TGTGCCAGCAGCGGCGGGACAGGGCAGGAAGGATACTTC. It codes for CASSGGTGQEGYF.